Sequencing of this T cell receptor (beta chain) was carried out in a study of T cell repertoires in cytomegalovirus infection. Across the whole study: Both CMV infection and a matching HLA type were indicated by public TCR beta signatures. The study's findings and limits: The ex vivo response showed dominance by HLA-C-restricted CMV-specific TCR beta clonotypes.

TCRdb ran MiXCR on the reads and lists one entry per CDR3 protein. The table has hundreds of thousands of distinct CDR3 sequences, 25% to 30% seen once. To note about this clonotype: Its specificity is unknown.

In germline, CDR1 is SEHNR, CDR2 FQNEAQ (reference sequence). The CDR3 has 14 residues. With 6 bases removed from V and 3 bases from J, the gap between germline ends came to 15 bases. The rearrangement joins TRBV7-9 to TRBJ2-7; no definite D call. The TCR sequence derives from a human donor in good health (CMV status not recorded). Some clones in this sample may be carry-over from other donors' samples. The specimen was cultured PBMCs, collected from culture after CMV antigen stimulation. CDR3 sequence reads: CASSGWSEIYEQYF. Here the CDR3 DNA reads TGTGCCAGCAGTGGGTGGTCAGAGATCTACGAGCAGTACTTC.